The clone carrying this TCR beta chain appeared a single time. The data belong to a study of blood T cells in healthy people across ages. Turning to the study itself: With template switching, about one barcoded beta molecule was captured per two T cells.

Primed by a sample-barcoded 5' primer and a J-beta primer mix, a second PCR proceeded for roughly 6 to 12 cycles. Researchers report that a template-switch adaptor with 12 random nucleotides tagged each cDNA molecule. One entry per CDR3 protein, called by TCRdb with MiXCR from the 5' RACE reads. The data hold about 970,000 distinct CDR3 sequences, with 51% observed a single time. The CDR3 runs to 14 residues. V gave up 3 bases and J gave up 7 bases, with 13 bases separating them. Germline V gene sequence: CDR1 MDHEN, CDR2 SYDVKM. The specimen sequenced was blood. This TCR was recovered from a woman between 55 and 75 years old in good health. The chain has TRBV28 and TRBJ1-5; D uncertain. CDR3 DNA: TGTGCCAGCAGTTTCCAAAGGGCGACCCAGCCCCAGCATTTT. It is translated as CASSFQRATQPQHF.